The TCR beta chain under discussion was sequenced for a study of blood T cell repertoires in COVID-19. For the study at large: T cells, B-cell-depleted T cells, or PBMCs supplied cDNA or gDNA.

Original analysis: Amplification with reference gene primers provided the estimates of nucleated cell counts. The method was immunoSEQ multiplex PCR; TCRdb's version includes in-frame clones alone and lacks a portion of them. V, J and clone size are those of that table, while D and trimming were read from the DNA. The sample lists 35,000 or so clones; almost 90% were seen once. There are 15 residues in the CDR3. CDR1 and CDR2 (germline): SGHNT, YYREEE (reference sequence). Trimming took 0 bases from V and 6 from J; bases not matched to a gene: 4. The source of this sequence is a human donor in a cohort sampled during active COVID-19. Sequencing used peripheral blood. The chain couples TRBV5-4 to TRBJ1-5; 9 bases agree with TRBD1. The CDR3 spells CASSLAGTGIQPQHF. CDR3 nucleotide sequence: TGTGCCAGCAGCTTGGCGGGGACAGGGATTCAGCCCCAGCATTTT.